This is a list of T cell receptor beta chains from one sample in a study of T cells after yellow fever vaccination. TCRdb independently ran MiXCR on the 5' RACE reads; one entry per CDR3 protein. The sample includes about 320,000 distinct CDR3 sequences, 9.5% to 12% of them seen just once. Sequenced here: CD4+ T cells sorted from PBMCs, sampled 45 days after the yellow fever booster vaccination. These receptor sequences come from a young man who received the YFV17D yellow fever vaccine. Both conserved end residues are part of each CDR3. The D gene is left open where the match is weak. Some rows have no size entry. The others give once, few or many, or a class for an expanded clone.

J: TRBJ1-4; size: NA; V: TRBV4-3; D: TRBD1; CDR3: CASSRAGQGEMLTDEKLFF; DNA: TGCGCCAGCAGCCGGGCAGGACAGGGGGAAATGTTGACGGATGAAAAACTGTTTTTT
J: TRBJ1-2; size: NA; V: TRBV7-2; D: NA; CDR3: CASSQTTGAYGYTF; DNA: TGTGCCAGCAGCCAGACCACGGGCGCCTATGGCTACACCTTC
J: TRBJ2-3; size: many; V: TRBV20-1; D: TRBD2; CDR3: CSARVGGSGGVDTQYF; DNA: TGCAGTGCTAGAGTTGGAGGTAGCGGGGGAGTAGATACGCAGTATTTT
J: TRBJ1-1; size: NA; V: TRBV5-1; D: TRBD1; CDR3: CASSTGGADTEAFF; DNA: TGCGCCAGCAGCACAGGGGGCGCGGACACTGAAGCTTTCTTT
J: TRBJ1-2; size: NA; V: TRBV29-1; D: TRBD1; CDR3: CSVPGTGNYGYTF; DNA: TGCAGCGTCCCCGGGACAGGGAACTATGGCTACACCTTC
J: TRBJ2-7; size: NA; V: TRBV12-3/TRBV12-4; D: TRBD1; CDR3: CASSRTGSLAEQYF; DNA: TGTGCCAGCAGCAGGACAGGTAGCCTAGCCGAGCAGTACTTC
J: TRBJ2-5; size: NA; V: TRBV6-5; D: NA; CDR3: CASSTQRGGYRETQYF; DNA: TGTGCCAGCAGTACGCAGCGAGGCGGGTACAGGGAGACCCAGTACTTC
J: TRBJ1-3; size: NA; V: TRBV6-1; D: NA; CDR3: CASSEAGTTGNTIYF; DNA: TGTGCCAGCAGTGAAGCCGGGACAACCGGAAACACCATATATTTT
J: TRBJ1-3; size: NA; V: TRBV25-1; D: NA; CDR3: CASSEEGPMAGNTIYF; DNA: TGTGCCAGCAGTGAGGAGGGGCCGATGGCTGGAAACACCATATATTTT
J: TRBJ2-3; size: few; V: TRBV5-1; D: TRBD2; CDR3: CASSLVLGGTDTQYF; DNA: TGCGCCAGCAGCTTGGTTTTGGGGGGGACAGATACGCAGTATTTT
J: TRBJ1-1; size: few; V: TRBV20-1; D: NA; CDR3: CSAMRARGTEAFF; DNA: TGCAGTGCCATGAGGGCCAGAGGCACTGAAGCTTTCTTT
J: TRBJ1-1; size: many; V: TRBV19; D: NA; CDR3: CASSIEGNTEAFF; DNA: TGTGCCAGTAGTATTGAGGGAAACACTGAAGCTTTCTTT
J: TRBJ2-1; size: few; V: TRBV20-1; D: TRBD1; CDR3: CSATQSTGSSYNEQFF; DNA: TGCAGTGCAACCCAGTCGACAGGGAGCTCCTACAATGAGCAGTTCTTC
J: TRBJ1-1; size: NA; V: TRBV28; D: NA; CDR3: CASSVPGVKTEAFF; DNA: TGTGCCAGCAGTGTCCCCGGGGTGAAAACTGAAGCTTTCTTT
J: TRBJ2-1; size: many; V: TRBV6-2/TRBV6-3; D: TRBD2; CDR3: CASSDGGVSYNEQFF; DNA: TGTGCCAGCTCCGACGGGGGGGTGTCCTACAATGAGCAGTTCTTC
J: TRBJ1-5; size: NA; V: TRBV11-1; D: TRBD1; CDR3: CASSTGATGSFEQPQHF; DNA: TGTGCCAGCAGCACGGGGGCGACAGGGAGTTTTGAGCAGCCCCAGCATTTT
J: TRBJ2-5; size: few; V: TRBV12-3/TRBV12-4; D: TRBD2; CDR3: CASSLGAPSGGAGETQYF; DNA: TGTGCCAGCAGTTTAGGGGCTCCTAGCGGGGGGGCTGGCGAGACCCAGTACTTC
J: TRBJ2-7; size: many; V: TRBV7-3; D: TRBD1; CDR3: CASSSRGRSEQYF; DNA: TGTGCCAGCAGCTCGAGGGGGCGAAGTGAGCAGTACTTC
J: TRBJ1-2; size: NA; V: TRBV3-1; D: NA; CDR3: CASSQDAFTGGGGYTF; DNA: TGTGCCAGCAGCCAAGACGCGTTCACAGGTGGAGGGGGCTACACCTTC
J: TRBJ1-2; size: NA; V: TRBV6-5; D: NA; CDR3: CASSHRVAGGYTF; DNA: TGTGCCAGCAGTCACAGGGTCGCGGGAGGCTACACCTTC
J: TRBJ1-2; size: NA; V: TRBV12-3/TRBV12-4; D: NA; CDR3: CASSLDPGNGYTF; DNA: TGTGCCAGCAGTTTAGATCCAGGGAATGGCTACACCTTC
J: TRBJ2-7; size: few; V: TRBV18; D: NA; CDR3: CASSQAVGNYEQYF; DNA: TGTGCCAGCTCACAGGCCGTGGGGAACTACGAGCAGTACTTC
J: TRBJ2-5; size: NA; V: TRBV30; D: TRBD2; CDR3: CAWSFGATSGVQTQYF; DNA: TGTGCCTGGAGTTTCGGGGCTACTAGCGGGGTTCAGACCCAGTACTTC
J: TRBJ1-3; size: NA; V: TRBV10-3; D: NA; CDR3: CAISESLGSGNTIYF; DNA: TGTGCCATCAGTGAGTCTCTAGGATCAGGAAACACCATATATTTT
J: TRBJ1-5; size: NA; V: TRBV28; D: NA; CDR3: CATKGHRVDQPQHF; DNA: TGTGCCACTAAGGGGCACAGGGTCGATCAGCCCCAGCATTTT
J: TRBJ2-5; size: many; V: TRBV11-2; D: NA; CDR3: CASSSGETQYF; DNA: TGTGCCAGCAGTTCCGGGGAGACCCAGTACTTC
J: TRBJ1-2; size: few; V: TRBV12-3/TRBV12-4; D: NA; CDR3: CASSLPQVTGYTF; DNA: TGTGCCAGCAGTTTACCACAGGTTACGGGCTACACCTTC
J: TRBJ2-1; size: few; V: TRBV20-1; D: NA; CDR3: CSARVQLGNEQFF; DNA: TGCAGTGCTAGAGTTCAGTTGGGCAATGAGCAGTTCTTC
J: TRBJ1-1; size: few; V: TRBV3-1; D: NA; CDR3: CASSQGTLAAFF; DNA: TGTGCCAGCAGCCAGGGAACCCTTGCCGCTTTCTTT
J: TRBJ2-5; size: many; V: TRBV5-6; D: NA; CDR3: CASSRAGAPETQYF; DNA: TGTGCCAGCAGCCGGGCGGGGGCCCCAGAGACCCAGTACTTC
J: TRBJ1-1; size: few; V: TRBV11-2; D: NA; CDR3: CASSSPGVRYAEAFF; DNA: TGTGCCAGCAGCTCCCCGGGAGTCCGGTACGCTGAAGCTTTCTTT
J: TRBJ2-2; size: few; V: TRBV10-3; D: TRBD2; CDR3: CAITRLAGGPNTGELFF; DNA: TGTGCCATCACCAGACTAGCGGGGGGCCCGAACACCGGGGAGCTGTTTTTT
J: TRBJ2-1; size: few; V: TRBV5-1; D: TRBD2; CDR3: CASSPQGLAGYNEQFF; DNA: TGCGCCAGCAGCCCCCAGGGGCTAGCGGGGTACAATGAGCAGTTCTTC
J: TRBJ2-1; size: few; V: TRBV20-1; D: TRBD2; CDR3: CSARDLLAGDNEQFF; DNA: TGCAGTGCTAGAGATTTACTAGCGGGGGACAATGAGCAGTTCTTC
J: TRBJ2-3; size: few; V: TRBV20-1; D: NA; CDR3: CSATVSGQLSTDTQYF; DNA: TGCAGTGCTACGGTTAGCGGCCAACTTAGCACAGATACGCAGTATTTT
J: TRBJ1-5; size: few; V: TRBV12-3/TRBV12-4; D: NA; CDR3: CASSLGGPQHF; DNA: TGTGCCAGCAGTTTGGGGGGGCCCCAGCATTTT
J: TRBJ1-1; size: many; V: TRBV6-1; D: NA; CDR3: CASISGRGRVTEAFF; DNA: TGTGCCAGCATCTCCGGCCGGGGGCGAGTCACTGAAGCTTTCTTT
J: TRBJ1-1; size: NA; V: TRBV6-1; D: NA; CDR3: CASSSRDTNTEAFF; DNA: TGTGCCAGCAGTTCGCGGGATACGAACACTGAAGCTTTCTTT
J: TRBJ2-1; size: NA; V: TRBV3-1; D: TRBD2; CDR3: CASSFPGAGGSNEQFF; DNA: TGTGCCAGCTCCTTTCCCGGGGCGGGGGGCTCTAATGAGCAGTTCTTC
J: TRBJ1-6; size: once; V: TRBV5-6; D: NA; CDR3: CASSWGNSPLHF; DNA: TGTGCCAGCAGCTGGGGTAATTCACCCCTCCACTTT
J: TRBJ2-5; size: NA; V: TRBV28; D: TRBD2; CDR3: CASSRSGGARETQYF; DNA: TGTGCCAGCAGTCGGAGCGGGGGGGCGAGGGAGACCCAGTACTTC
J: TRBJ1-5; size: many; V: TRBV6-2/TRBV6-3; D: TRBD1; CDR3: CATASATGASNQPQHF; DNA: TGTGCCACCGCTTCTGCGACAGGGGCATCCAATCAGCCCCAGCATTTT